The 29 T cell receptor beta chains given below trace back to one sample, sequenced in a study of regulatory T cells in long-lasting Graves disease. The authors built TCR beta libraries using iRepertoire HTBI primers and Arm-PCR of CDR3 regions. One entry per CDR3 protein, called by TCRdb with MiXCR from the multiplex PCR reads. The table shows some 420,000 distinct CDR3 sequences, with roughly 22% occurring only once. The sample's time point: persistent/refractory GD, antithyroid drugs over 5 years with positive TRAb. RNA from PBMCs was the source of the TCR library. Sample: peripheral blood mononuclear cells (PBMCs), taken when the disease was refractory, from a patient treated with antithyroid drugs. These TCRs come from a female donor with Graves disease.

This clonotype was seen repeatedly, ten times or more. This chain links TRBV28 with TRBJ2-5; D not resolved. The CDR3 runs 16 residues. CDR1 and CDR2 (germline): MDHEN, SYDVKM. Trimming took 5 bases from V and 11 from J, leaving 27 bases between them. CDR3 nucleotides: TGTGCCAGCAGTCCCCCTATTGAGGTCATTGGTGTGGAGCAGTACTTC. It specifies CASSPPIEVIGVEQYF.

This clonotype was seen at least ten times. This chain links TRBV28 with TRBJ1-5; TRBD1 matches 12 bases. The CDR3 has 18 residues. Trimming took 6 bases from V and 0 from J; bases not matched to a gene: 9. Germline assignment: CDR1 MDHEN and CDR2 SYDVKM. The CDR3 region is CASSVRDRGHYSNQPQHF. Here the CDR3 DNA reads TGTGCCAGCAGCGTCCGGGACAGGGGGCATTATAGCAATCAGCCCCAGCATTTT.

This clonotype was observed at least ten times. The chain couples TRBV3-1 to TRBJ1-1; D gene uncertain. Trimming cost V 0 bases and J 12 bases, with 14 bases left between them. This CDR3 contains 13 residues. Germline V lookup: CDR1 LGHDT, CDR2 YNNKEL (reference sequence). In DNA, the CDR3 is TGTGCCAGCAGCCAAGATTTAGTAAGTCGAACTTTCTTT. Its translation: CASSQDLVSRTFF.

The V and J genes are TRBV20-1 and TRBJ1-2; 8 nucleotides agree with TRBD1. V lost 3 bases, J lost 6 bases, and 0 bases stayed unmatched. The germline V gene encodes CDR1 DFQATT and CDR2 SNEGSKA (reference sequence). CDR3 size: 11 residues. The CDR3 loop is CSARTGDGYTF. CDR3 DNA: TGCAGTGCTAGGACAGGGGATGGCTACACCTTC.

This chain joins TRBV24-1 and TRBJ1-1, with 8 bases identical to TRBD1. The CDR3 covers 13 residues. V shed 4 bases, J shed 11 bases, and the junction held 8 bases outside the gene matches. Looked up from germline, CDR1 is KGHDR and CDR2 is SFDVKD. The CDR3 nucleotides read TGTGCCACCAGTGACCCCGGACAGGGTGCGGCTTTCTTT. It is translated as CATSDPGQGAAFF.

CDR3 region: CASRLGDSTNYGYTF. The CDR3 DNA follows: TGTGCCAGCAGACTAGGGGACAGTACTAACTATGGCTACACCTTC. V gene TRBV7-9 combines with J gene TRBJ1-2; 7 bases match TRBD1. The CDR3 extends over 15 amino acids. Per germline, CDR1 SEHNR and CDR2 FQNEAQ (reference sequence). V lost 6 bases to trimming and J lost 0 bases; unmatched junction nucleotides: 7. The full variable domain, in which reference TRBV7-9 and TRBJ1-2 provide the parts outside the CDR3, is DTGVSQNPRHKITKRGQNVTFRCDPISEHNRLYWYRQTLGQGPEFLTYFQNEAQLEKSRLLSDRFSAERPKGSFSTLEIQRTEQGDSAMYLCASRLGDSTNYGYTFGSGTRLTVV.

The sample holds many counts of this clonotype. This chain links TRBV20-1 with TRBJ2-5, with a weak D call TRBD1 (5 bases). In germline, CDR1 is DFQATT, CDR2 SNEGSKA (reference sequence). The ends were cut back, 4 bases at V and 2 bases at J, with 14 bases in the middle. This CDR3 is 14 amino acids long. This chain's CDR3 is CSATGWGSQETQYF. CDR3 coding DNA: TGCAGTGCTACGGGTTGGGGCAGTCAAGAGACCCAGTACTTC.

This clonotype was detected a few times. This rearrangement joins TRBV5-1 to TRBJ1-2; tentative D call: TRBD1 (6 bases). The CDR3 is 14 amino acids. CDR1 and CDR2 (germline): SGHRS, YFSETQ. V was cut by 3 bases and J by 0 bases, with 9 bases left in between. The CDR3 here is CASSSGTTNYGYTF. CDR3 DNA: TGCGCCAGCAGCTCCGGGACAACTAACTATGGCTACACCTTC.

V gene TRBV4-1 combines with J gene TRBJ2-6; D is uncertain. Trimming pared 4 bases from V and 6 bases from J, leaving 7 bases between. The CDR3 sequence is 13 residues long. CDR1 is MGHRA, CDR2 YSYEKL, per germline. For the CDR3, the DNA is TGCGCCAGCAGCCCGTGGACGGCCAACGTCCTGACTTTC. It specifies CASSPWTANVLTF.

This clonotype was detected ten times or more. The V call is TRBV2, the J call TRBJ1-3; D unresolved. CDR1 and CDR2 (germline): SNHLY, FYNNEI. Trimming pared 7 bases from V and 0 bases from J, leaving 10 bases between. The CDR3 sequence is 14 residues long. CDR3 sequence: CASKTDHSGNTIYF. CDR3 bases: TGTGCCAGCAAGACGGATCACTCTGGAAACACCATATATTTT.

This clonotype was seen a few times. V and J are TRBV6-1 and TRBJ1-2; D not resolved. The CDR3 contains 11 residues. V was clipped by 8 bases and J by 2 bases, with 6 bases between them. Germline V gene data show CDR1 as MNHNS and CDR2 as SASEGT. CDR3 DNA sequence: TGTGCCAGCCGGGTAAACTATGGCTACACCTTC. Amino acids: CASRVNYGYTF.

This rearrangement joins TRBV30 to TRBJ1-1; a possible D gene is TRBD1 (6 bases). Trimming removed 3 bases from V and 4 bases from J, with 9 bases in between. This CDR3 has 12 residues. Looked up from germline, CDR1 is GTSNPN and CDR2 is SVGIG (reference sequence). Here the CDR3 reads CAWRGQFTEAFF. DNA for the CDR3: TGTGCCTGGAGAGGACAGTTCACTGAAGCTTTCTTT.

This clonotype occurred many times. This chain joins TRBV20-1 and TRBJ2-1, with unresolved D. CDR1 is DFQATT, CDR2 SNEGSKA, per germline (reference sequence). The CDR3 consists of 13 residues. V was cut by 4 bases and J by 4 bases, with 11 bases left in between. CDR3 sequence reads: CSAKNFRYNEQFF. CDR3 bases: TGCAGTGCTAAGAATTTTCGGTACAATGAGCAGTTCTTC.

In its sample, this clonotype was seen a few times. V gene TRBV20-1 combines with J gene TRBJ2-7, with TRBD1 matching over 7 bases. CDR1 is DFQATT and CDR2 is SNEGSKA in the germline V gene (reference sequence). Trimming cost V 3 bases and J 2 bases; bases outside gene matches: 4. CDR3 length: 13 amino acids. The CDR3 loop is CSASGTGAYEQYF. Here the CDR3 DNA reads TGCAGTGCTAGTGGCACAGGGGCCTACGAGCAGTACTTC.

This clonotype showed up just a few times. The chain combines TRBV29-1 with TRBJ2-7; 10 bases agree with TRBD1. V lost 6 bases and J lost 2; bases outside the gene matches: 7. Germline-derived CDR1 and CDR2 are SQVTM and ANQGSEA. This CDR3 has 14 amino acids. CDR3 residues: CSVIRGTGAYEQYF. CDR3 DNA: TGCAGCGTAATCCGGGGGACAGGGGCCTACGAGCAGTACTTC.

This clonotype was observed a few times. The CDR3 protein is CASSYLPGKGAKNIQYF. The CDR3 DNA sequence: TGTGCCAGCAGTTATCTCCCGGGAAAAGGAGCCAAAAACATTCAGTACTTC. The gene calls are TRBV6-2 or TRBV6-3 and TRBJ2-4; TRBD2 is a possible D gene (5 bases). Trimming cost V 3 bases and J 0 bases, with 15 bases left between them. The V gene's germline CDR1 is MNHEY and CDR2 SVGEGT. This CDR3 comprises 17 residues.

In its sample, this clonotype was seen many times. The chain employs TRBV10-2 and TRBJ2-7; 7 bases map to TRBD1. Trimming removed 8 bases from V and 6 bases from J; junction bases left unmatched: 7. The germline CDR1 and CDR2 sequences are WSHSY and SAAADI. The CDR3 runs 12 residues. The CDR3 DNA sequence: TGCGCCAGCGGCGGCAGGGGGTTCGAGCAGTACTTC. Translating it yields CASGGRGFEQYF.

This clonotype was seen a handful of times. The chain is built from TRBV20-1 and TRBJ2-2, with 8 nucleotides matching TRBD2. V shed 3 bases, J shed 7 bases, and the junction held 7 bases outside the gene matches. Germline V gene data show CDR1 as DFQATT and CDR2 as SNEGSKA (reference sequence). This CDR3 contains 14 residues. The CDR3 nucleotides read TGCAGTGCTAGTGGCGGGGGGTTTCACGGGGAGCTGTTTTTT. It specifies CSASGGGFHGELFF.

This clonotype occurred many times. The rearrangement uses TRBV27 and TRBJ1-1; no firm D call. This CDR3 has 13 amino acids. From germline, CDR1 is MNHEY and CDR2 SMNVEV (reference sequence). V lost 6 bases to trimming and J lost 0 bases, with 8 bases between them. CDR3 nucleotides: TGTGCCAGCAGGCAGGAGATGAACACTGAAGCTTTCTTT. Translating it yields CASRQEMNTEAFF.

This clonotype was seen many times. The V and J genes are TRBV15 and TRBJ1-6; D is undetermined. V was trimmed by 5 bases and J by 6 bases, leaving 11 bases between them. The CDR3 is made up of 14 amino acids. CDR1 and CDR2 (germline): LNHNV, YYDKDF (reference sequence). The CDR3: CATSPRKFNSPLHF. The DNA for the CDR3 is TGTGCCACCAGCCCGCGGAAATTTAATTCACCCCTCCACTTT.

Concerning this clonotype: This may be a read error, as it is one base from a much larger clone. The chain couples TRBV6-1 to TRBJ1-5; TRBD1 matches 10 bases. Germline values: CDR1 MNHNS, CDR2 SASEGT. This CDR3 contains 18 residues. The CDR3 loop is CASSRPHATGGLGEPQRF. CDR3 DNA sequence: TGTGCCAGCAGTCGGCCACACGCGACAGGGGGCTTGGGTGAGCCCCAGCGTTTT.

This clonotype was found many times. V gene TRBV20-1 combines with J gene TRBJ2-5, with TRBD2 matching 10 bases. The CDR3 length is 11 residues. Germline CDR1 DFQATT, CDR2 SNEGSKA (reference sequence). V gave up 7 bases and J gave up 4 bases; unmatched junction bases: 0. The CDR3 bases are TGCAGTGGACTAGCGGGAGAGACCCAGTACTTC. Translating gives CSGLAGETQYF.

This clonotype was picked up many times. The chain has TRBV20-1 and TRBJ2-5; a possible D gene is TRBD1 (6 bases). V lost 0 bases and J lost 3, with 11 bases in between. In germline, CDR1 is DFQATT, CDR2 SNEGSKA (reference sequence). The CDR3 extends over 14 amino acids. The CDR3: CSARDGAGEETQYF. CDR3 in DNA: TGCAGTGCTAGAGATGGGGCAGGGGAAGAGACCCAGTACTTC.

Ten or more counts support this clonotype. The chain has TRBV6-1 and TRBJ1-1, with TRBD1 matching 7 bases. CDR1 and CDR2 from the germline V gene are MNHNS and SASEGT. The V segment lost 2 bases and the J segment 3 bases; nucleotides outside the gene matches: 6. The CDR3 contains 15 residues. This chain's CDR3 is CASSERGLVDTEAFF. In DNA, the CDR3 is TGTGCCAGCAGTGAAAGGGGGCTGGTGGACACTGAAGCTTTCTTT.

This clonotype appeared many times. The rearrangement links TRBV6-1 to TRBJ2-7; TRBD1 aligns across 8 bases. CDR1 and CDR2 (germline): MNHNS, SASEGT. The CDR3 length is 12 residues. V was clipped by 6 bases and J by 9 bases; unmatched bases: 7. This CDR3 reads CASSFGQGRQYF. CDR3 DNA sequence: TGTGCCAGCAGCTTCGGACAGGGACGGCAGTACTTC.

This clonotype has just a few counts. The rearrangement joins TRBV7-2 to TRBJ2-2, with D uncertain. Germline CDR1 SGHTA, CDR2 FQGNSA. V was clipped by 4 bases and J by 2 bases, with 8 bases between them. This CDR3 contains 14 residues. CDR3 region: CASSSAVNTGELFF. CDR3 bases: TGTGCCAGCAGCTCCGCAGTTAACACCGGGGAGCTGTTTTTT.

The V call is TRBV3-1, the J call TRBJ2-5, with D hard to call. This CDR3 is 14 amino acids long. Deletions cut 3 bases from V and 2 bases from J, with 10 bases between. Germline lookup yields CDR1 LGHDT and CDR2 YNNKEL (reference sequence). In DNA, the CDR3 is TGTGCCAGCAGCCATTTGACATTTCAAGAGACCCAGTACTTC. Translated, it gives CASSHLTFQETQYF.

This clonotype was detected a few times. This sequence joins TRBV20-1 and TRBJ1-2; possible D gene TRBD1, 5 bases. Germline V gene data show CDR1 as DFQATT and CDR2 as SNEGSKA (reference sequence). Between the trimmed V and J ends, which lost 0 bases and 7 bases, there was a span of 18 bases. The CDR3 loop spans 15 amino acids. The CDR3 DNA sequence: TGCAGTGCTAGAGATCCCCAGGGCGCATTTGTTGGCTACACCTTC. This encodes CSARDPQGAFVGYTF.

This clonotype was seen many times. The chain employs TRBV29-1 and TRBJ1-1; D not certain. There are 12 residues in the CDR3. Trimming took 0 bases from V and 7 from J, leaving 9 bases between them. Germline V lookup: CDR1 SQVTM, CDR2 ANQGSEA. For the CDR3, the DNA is TGCAGCGTTGAAGAGTTTCCGTATGAAGCTTTCTTT. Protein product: CSVEEFPYEAFF.